The clone carrying this TCR beta chain came up a few times. Its antigen remains unidentified. CDR3 length: 13 residues. Looked up from germline, CDR1 is MNHNY and CDR2 is SVGAGI (reference sequence). The V and J ends lost 6 bases and 4 bases respectively, with 12 bases between them. The data originate from a study of T-cell reconstitution after alpha-beta-depleted transplantation in children. The TCRbeta library incorporated unique molecular identifiers. A single record per CDR3 protein comes from TCRdb applying MiXCR to the PCR reads. Among around 300,000 distinct CDR3 sequences listed, about a tenth were seen once. Findings of the study overall: Once a year had passed after transplant, T-cell counts and diversity came mostly from newly produced T cells. There were reportedly several hundred expanded graft clones from which alpha-beta T cells came about two months after transplant. The origin of high day-60 TCRbeta diversity in some patients lay in surviving recipient T cells and thymic progenitors.

This sequence joins TRBV6-6 and TRBJ1-1; D uncertain. The specimen comprised PBMCs, sampled before TCRalphabeta/CD19-depleted stem cell transplant. The TCR comes from a boy under two years old with acute myeloid leukemia, due to receive a stem cell transplant. The CDR3 loop is CASSGDGVTEAFF. The CDR3 nucleotides are TGTGCCAGCAGCGGAGATGGAGTCACTGAAGCTTTCTTT.